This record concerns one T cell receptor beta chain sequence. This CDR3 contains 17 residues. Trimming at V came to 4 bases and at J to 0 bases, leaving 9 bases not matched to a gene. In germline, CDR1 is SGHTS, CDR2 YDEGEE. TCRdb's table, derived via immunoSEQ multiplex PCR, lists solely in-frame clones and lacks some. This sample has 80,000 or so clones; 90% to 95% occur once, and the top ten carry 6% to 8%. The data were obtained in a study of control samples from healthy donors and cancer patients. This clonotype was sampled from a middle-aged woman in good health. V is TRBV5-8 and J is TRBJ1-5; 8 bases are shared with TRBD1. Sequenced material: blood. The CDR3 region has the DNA TGTGCCAGCAGCCACGACAGGGGACCATATAGCAATCAGCCCCAGCATTTT. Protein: CASSHDRGPYSNQPQHF. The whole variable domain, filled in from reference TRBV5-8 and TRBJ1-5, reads EAGVTQSPTHLIKTRGQQATLRCSPISGHTSVYWYQQALGLGLQFLLWYDEGEERNRGNFPPRFSGRQFPNYSSELNVNALELEDSALYLCASSHDRGPYSNQPQHFGDGTRLSIL.